A single sample is the source of the 25 T cell receptor beta chains below, sequenced in a study of T cells in Graves' hyperthyroidism and ophthalmopathy (dated by TCRdb to about 2019). The library was prepared using multiplex PCR. TCRdb names Illumina HiSeq 2000 as the instrument used. The TCR beta CDR3 regions were amplified from the RNA transcripts. The first round of RT-PCR for the TCR CDR3 was performed with the HTBI primer set and the Qiagen OneStep RT-PCR kit. TCRdb reworked the public reads: Q25 trimming with fastp, MiXCR clone assembly, productive beta chains retained. Every distinct CDR3 protein forms one entry, paired with its most common genes and DNA. The sample table shows roughly 500,000 distinct CDR3 sequences, and about 20% are seen once. Around 54% of the sample is taken by the ten largest. Input material: blood. The source is a woman in her 70s with Graves' ophthalmopathy.

The V call is TRBV6-2 or TRBV6-3, the J call TRBJ2-1; 9 bases map to TRBD2. Germline V gene data show CDR1 as MNHEY and CDR2 as SVGEGT. CDR3 length equals 16 residues. Trimming took 0 bases from V and 1 from J; bases not matched to a gene: 1. For the CDR3, the DNA is TGTGCCAGCAGTTACTCGAGCGGGGGGTCCTACAATGAGCAGTTCTTC. Translated: CASSYSSGGSYNEQFF.

The rearrangement links TRBV6-1 to TRBJ2-3, with 10 bases fitting TRBD2. The CDR3 loop spans 18 amino acids. Losses at the gene ends were 5 bases for V and 0 bases for J; bases not matched to a gene: 11. CDR1 MNHNS and CDR2 SASEGT come from the germline V gene. In DNA form, the CDR3 reads TGTGCCAGCAGTTCGCCGCGGACTAGCGGATCTAGCACAGATACGCAGTATTTT. Encoded protein: CASSSPRTSGSSTDTQYF.

In its sample, this clonotype was seen a few times. This chain's CDR3 is CAWSNTRATEAFF. CDR3 coding DNA: TGTGCCTGGAGTAATACCAGGGCCACTGAAGCTTTCTTT. The genes are TRBV30 and TRBJ1-1; D may be TRBD1 (5 bases). V was cut by 2 bases and J by 4 bases, with 11 bases left in between. CDR1 is GTSNPN and CDR2 is SVGIG in the germline V gene (reference sequence). There are 13 residues in the CDR3.

The V and J genes are TRBV9 and TRBJ2-7; possible D gene TRBD1, 6 bases. V was cut by 0 bases and J by 5 bases, with 12 bases left in between. The CDR3 is 14 amino acids. Germline V gives CDR1 SGDLS, CDR2 YYNGEE. The CDR3 here is CASSVGGHTDEQYF. The DNA for the CDR3 is TGTGCCAGCAGCGTAGGGGGGCACACGGACGAGCAGTACTTC.

This clonotype appeared a few times. The chain employs TRBV20-1 and TRBJ2-3; no clear D gene. Germline assignment: CDR1 DFQATT and CDR2 SNEGSKA (reference sequence). There are 13 residues in the CDR3. V shed 6 bases and J shed 4 bases, with 14 bases lying between them. In DNA form, the CDR3 reads TGCAGTGCCGGCGGTCTAGACGCAGATACGCAGTATTTT. This gives the protein CSAGGLDADTQYF.

In this sample, this clonotype turned up many times. The CDR3 region is CATRGQGSNTGELFF. For the CDR3, the DNA is TGTGCCACTAGAGGACAGGGATCGAACACCGGGGAGCTGTTTTTT. J is TRBJ2-2 and V is TRBV28, with TRBD1 matching over 8 bases. Germline CDR1 and CDR2: MDHEN and SYDVKM. Trimming at V came to 10 bases and at J to 0 bases, leaving 7 bases not matched to a gene. CDR3 size: 15 residues.

This clonotype occurred a few times. This sequence may be a read error, since a much larger clone differs from it by one base. The V gene is TRBV11-2, the J gene TRBJ2-7; possibly TRBD1 for D (8 bases). The CDR3 spans 14 residues. CDR1 is SGHAT, CDR2 FQNNGV, per germline. V lost 7 bases and J lost 0, with 13 bases in between. The CDR3 loop is CASTTGGGSYEQYF. In nucleotides, the CDR3 is TGTGCCAGCACCACAGGGGGGGGCTCCTACGAGCAGTACTTC.

The chain carries TRBV6-1 and TRBJ2-2, with D perhaps being TRBD1 or TRBD2 (5 bases each). V lost 7 bases to trimming and J lost 1 base, with 10 bases between them. From germline, CDR1 is MNHNS and CDR2 SASEGT. The CDR3 contains 14 residues. The CDR3 region is CASMVRGNTGELFF. For the CDR3, the DNA is TGTGCCAGCATGGTGAGGGGGAACACCGGGGAGCTGTTTTTT.

The rearrangement links TRBV7-2 to TRBJ2-7; 8 nucleotides line up with TRBD2. Germline CDR1 reads SGHTA; CDR2 reads FQGNSA. The CDR3 spans 16 residues. The V gene end was trimmed by 4 bases and the J gene end by 3 bases; junction bases not matched to a gene: 11. The CDR3 reads CASSSGGDLTGYEQYF. The CDR3 DNA reads as TGTGCCAGCAGCTCCGGGGGGGATCTGACTGGCTACGAGCAGTACTTC.

This sequence joins TRBV7-2 and TRBJ1-3; a weak D match, TRBD1 (5 bases). This CDR3 is built from 15 residues. Looked up from germline, CDR1 is SGHTA and CDR2 is FQGNSA. Trimming cost V 5 bases and J 2 bases, with 13 bases left between them. The DNA for the CDR3 is TGTGCCAGCAGCCCCAGAGGGGCGGCTGGAAACACCATATATTTT. This sequence encodes CASSPRGAAGNTIYF.

This clonotype was observed once. The V gene is TRBV27, the J gene TRBJ2-5, with TRBD2 identical over 9 bases. The V and J ends lost 2 bases and 5 bases, in that order; junction bases with no gene match: 12. This CDR3 is 17 amino acids long. CDR1 and CDR2 from the germline V gene are MNHEY and SMNVEV (reference sequence). The CDR3 reads CASSLRASGTRRETQYF. Here the CDR3 DNA reads TGTGCCAGCAGTTTACGGGCTAGCGGGACCAGGCGGGAGACCCAGTACTTC.

The CDR3 protein is CASSEGRLTIGPQHF. CDR3 DNA: TGTGCCAGCAGTGAAGGGAGACTGACTATAGGTCCCCAGCATTTT. The chain carries TRBV25-1 and TRBJ1-5; no firm D call. The germline V and J ends were trimmed by 2 bases and 10 bases, with 18 bases remaining between them. This CDR3 has 15 residues. Germline V gene data show CDR1 as MGHDK and CDR2 as SYGVNS. Looking up the rest from reference TRBV25-1 and TRBJ1-5 gives the full variable domain: EADIYQTPRYLVIGTGKKITLECSQTMGHDKMYWYQQDPGMELHLIHYSYGVNSTEKGDLSSESTVSRIRTEHFPLTLESARPSHTSQYLCASSEGRLTIGPQHFGDGTRLSIL.

This chain joins TRBV9 and TRBJ2-7; D possibly corresponds to TRBD1 (6 bases). CDR1 is SGDLS and CDR2 is YYNGEE in the germline V gene. With 0 bases removed from V and 5 bases from J, the gap between germline ends came to 12 bases. This CDR3 contains 14 residues. DNA of the CDR3: TGTGCCAGCAGCGTAGACCAGGGGCCTGACGAGCAGTACTTC. Translated, it gives CASSVDQGPDEQYF.

The chain couples TRBV27 to TRBJ2-1, with a tentative D call TRBD2 (5 bases). There are 12 residues in the CDR3. Germline CDR1 and CDR2: MNHEY and SMNVEV (reference sequence). Trimming took 5 bases from V and 8 from J, leaving 10 bases between them. CDR3 region: CASSQGADEQFF. CDR3 sequence (DNA): TGTGCCAGCAGTCAAGGAGCGGATGAGCAGTTCTTC.

This clonotype occurred a few times. The CDR3 loop is CASSLWGRSAYEQYF. The CDR3 nucleotides are TGTGCCAGCAGCTTATGGGGGAGAAGTGCTTACGAGCAGTACTTC. J is TRBJ2-7 and V is TRBV7-2; possibly TRBD1 or TRBD2 for D (5 bases each). Trimming took off 2 bases at V and 4 bases at J, with 15 bases between the two ends. CDR3 size: 15 residues. CDR1 SGHTA and CDR2 FQGNSA come from the germline V gene.

At least ten counts were recorded for this clonotype. The V gene is TRBV12-3 or TRBV12-4, the J gene TRBJ2-3, with D possibly being TRBD1 or TRBD2 (5 bases each). There are 14 residues in the CDR3. V dropped 6 bases and J dropped 3 bases, with 13 bases sitting between them. The CDR3, as DNA: TGTGCCAGCAGCGGGACCCGAAAGACAGATACGCAGTATTTT. It is translated as CASSGTRKTDTQYF.

There are many counts of this clonotype. The chain carries TRBV12-3 or TRBV12-4 and TRBJ1-6; TRBD1 aligns across 9 bases. The CDR3 is 15 residues long. The trim removed 5 bases at V and 9 bases at J, leaving 8 bases unmatched. For the CDR3, the DNA is TGTGCCAGCAGTACAAGGACAGGGGCAGGTTCACCCCTCCACTTT. As protein: CASSTRTGAGSPLHF.

This clonotype was counted only a few times. The chain uses TRBV9 and TRBJ1-5; D is unresolved. Germline V gene sequence: CDR1 SGDLS, CDR2 YYNGEE. The V gene lost 0 bases and the J gene lost 4 bases, with 11 bases spanning the gap. The CDR3 totals 15 residues. CDR3 bases: TGTGCCAGCAGCGTAGGAGGGATCTATAATCAGCCCCAGCATTTT. This sequence encodes CASSVGGIYNQPQHF.

There are a few counts of this clonotype. Here the CDR3 reads CASSLGLASPYNEQFF. CDR3 in DNA: TGCGCCAGCAGCTTGGGGCTAGCGAGTCCTTACAATGAGCAGTTCTTC. The chain links TRBV5-1 to TRBJ2-1, with D possibly being TRBD2 (6 bases). V was clipped by 0 bases and J by 4 bases, with 14 bases between them. Germline V lookup: CDR1 SGHRS, CDR2 YFSETQ. This CDR3 has 16 residues.

This clonotype occurred many times. The J gene is TRBJ1-2, the V gene TRBV7-9; D gene unclear. Germline CDR1 SEHNR, CDR2 FQNEAQ (reference sequence). The CDR3 consists of 10 residues. Trimming took off 8 bases at V and 6 bases at J, with 7 bases between the two ends. CDR3: CASGDNGYTF. CDR3 DNA sequence: TGTGCCAGCGGGGATAATGGCTACACCTTC. The full variable domain, its missing parts supplied by reference TRBV7-9 and TRBJ1-2, is DTGVSQNPRHKITKRGQNVTFRCDPISEHNRLYWYRQTLGQGPEFLTYFQNEAQLEKSRLLSDRFSAERPKGSFSTLEIQRTEQGDSAMYLCASGDNGYTFGSGTRLTVV.

The J gene is TRBJ1-1, the V gene TRBV9; 9 bases match TRBD1. This CDR3 spans 16 amino acids. With 2 bases clipped from V and 3 bases from J, the junction kept 8 bases outside the gene matches. Germline CDR1 and CDR2: SGDLS and YYNGEE. The CDR3 DNA reads as TGTGCCAGCAGCGTTACAGGGGGCAGTTGGGACACTGAAGCTTTCTTT. Translating it yields CASSVTGGSWDTEAFF. Full variable domain (remainder filled in from reference TRBV9 and TRBJ1-1): DSGVTQTPKHLITATGQRVTLRCSPRSGDLSVYWYQQSLDQGLQFLIQYYNGEERAKGNILERFSAQQFPDLHSELNLSSLELGDSALYFCASSVTGGSWDTEAFFGQGTRLTVV.

This chain connects TRBV19 to TRBJ2-3; possibly TRBD2 for D (5 bases). Trimming left V 5 bases short and J 0 bases short, with 21 bases between. The germline V gene has CDR1 LNHDA and CDR2 SQIVND (reference sequence). This CDR3 is built from 18 residues. Written as DNA, the CDR3 is TGTGCCAGTAGTTTCAGCCCTATGGCTAGCAGGAGCACAGATACGCAGTATTTT. It encodes CASSFSPMASRSTDTQYF.

This clonotype was recorded a few times. The chain couples TRBV24-1 to TRBJ2-2, with 10 bases lining up with TRBD1. The CDR3 totals 15 residues. Trimming took 4 bases from V and 5 from J; bases not matched to a gene: 3. In germline, CDR1 is KGHDR, CDR2 SFDVKD. The CDR3 reads CATSEGTGVTGELFF. CDR3 bases: TGTGCCACCAGTGAGGGGACAGGGGTTACCGGGGAGCTGTTTTTT.

This clonotype showed up just a few times. This chain uses TRBV7-9 with TRBJ1-2, with TRBD1 as a possible D gene (5 bases). Trimming took 5 bases from V and 5 from J, leaving 18 bases between them. Germline V gives CDR1 SEHNR, CDR2 FQNEAQ (reference sequence). This CDR3 spans 15 amino acids. This CDR3 is CASSPGTAYRYGYTF. CDR3 coding DNA: TGTGCCAGCAGCCCCGGGACGGCTTATCGTTATGGCTACACCTTC.

The chain couples TRBV6-1 to TRBJ1-2; 10 bases match TRBD1. Germline lookup yields CDR1 MNHNS and CDR2 SASEGT. The CDR3 sequence is 13 residues long. Trimming at V came to 8 bases and at J to 2 bases, leaving 2 bases not matched to a gene. CDR3 in DNA: TGTGCCAGCGGACAGGGGGGAAACTATGGCTACACCTTC. This gives the protein CASGQGGNYGYTF.